Listed here is a single T cell receptor beta chain. Its antigen is undetermined. Unique molecular identifiers tagged individual cDNA molecules. TCRdb recomputed calls from the 5' RACE reads with MiXCR, one row per CDR3 protein. The sample includes some 89,000 distinct CDR3 sequences, about 10% seen only once; the top ten take under 5%. The CDR3 is 13 residues long. Losses at the gene ends were 4 bases for V and 0 bases for J; bases not matched to a gene: 1. Germline V gene sequence: CDR1 GTSNPN, CDR2 SVGIG (reference sequence). The sample originates from a study of early T cells in non-severe SARS-CoV-2 infection. The overall study: The input, bulk RNA from unsorted whole blood, was sequenced, and chains were unpaired. Study-wide results and caveats: Reliance on VDJdb matching favored anti-spike CD8 responses; private and CD4 specificities were missed.

This sequence was found in an adult who was a healthcare worker with PCR-confirmed SARS-CoV-2 infection or an uninfected control (not recorded which). The V call is TRBV30, the J call TRBJ2-7; the match to TRBD2 covers 9 bases. Specimen: whole blood, collected at baseline. CDR3 sequence (DNA): TGTGCCTGGAAGACTAGCGGCTCCTACGAGCAGTACTTC. It is translated as CAWKTSGSYEQYF.